This T cell receptor (beta chain) was sequenced in a study of CD8+ T cells in alopecia areata. cDNA reverse transcribed from extracted RNA served as the sequencing template. TCRdb's table, derived via immunoSEQ multiplex PCR, lists solely in-frame clones and lacks some. The table lists 100,000 to 150,000 clones, less than 70% of them singletons. The source material was CD4+ T cells sorted from blood. The TCR was taken from a human donor in good health.

CDR3 residues: CSVATSGSYEQYF. The CDR3 nucleotides read TGCAGCGTTGCGACTAGCGGGAGCTACGAGCAGTACTTC. This chain links TRBV29-1 with TRBJ2-7, with TRBD2 matching 12 bases. CDR3 length equals 13 residues. Per the germline V gene, CDR1 is SQVTM and CDR2 is ANQGSEA. The J segment lost 3 bases and the V segment lost 4 bases, leaving 1 base of the junction unmatched.